The rows below give T cell receptor beta chains drawn from one sample of a study of shared clonotypes between healthy human individuals. Measured with immunoSEQ multiplex PCR; TCRdb has only the in-frame clones, and not every one. Of 850,000 to 1,200,000 clones in the sample, 70% to 80% are singletons; the top ten hold around 1.4%. Sequenced material: memory CD4+ T cells sorted from blood. Receptors were obtained from a man aged 18 to 30 in good health. The CDR3 runs from the conserved cysteine through the conserved F or W. A D gene is named only where the DNA matches it firmly. Rows give clone size only sometimes, using once, few, many, or a class for an expanded clone.

size,J,length,V,D,DNA,CDR3
few,TRBJ2-7,14,TRBV7-2,TRBD2,TGTGCCAGCACTAGCGGGACAAGGCCCTACGAGCAGTACTTC,CASTSGTRPYEQYF
-,TRBJ2-3,16,TRBV15,TRBD2,TGTGCCACCAGCAGTTTTTCGGCGGGGGAGGCAGATACGCAGTATTTT,CATSSFSAGEADTQYF
-,TRBJ2-4,17,TRBV5-4,TRBD2,TGTGCCAGCAGCTTGGCCGGGGGGGGGCCCGGCAAAAACATTCAGTACTTC,CASSLAGGGPGKNIQYF
-,TRBJ1-4,16,TRBV5-1,TRBD1,TGCGCCAGCAGCCAAGATGGCAGGGGGCGGAATGAAAAACTGTTTTTT,CASSQDGRGRNEKLFF
-,TRBJ2-1,13,TRBV15,-,TGTGCCACCAGCAGAGCTAGAGACAATGAGCAGTTCTTC,CATSRARDNEQFF
-,TRBJ1-2,12,TRBV15,-,TGTGCCACCAGCAGAGATCAATATGGCTACACCTTC,CATSRDQYGYTF
-,TRBJ2-4,12,TRBV30,TRBD1,TGTGCCTGGCGGCCAGGGGGACACATTCAGTACTTC,CAWRPGGHIQYF
-,TRBJ1-4,15,TRBV19,-,TGTGCCAGTAGTCCCCAGGGTTCAACTAATGAAAAACTGTTTTTT,CASSPQGSTNEKLFF
-,TRBJ2-2,13,TRBV7-9,-,TGTGCCAGCAGCTCGATGAACACCGGGGAGCTGTTTTTT,CASSSMNTGELFF
-,TRBJ2-7,14,TRBV18,TRBD1,TGTGCCAGCTCAATCGGGACAGCGAGAAACGAGCAGTACTTC,CASSIGTARNEQYF
-,TRBJ2-7,15,TRBV28,TRBD1,TGTGCCAGCAGAACCAGGGGGTCTAGCTCCTACGAGCAGTACTTC,CASRTRGSSSYEQYF
-,TRBJ2-5,15,TRBV6-4,TRBD1,TGTGCCAGCAACGCCAGGGGGCGAGGGATGAGGACCCAGTACTTC,CASNARGRGMRTQYF
-,TRBJ2-2,14,TRBV10-1,-,TGCGCCACCCAAATTCGGGTAAACACCGGGGAGCTGTTTTTT,CATQIRVNTGELFF
-,TRBJ2-1,13,TRBV15,-,TGTGCCACCAGCAGAGGGGCCCACAATGAGCAGTTCTTC,CATSRGAHNEQFF
-,TRBJ1-1,14,TRBV13,-,TGTGCCAGCAGCTTAGGGGGCATGTGGGCTGAAGCTTTCTTT,CASSLGGMWAEAFF
-,TRBJ2-5,19,TRBV7-9,TRBD1,TGTGCCAGCAGCCTAGACGGGACAGCGATACCGAAGACCCAAGAGACCCAGTACTTC,CASSLDGTAIPKTQETQYF
-,TRBJ2-5,13,TRBV19,-,TGTGCCAGTAGTGCGACCAGATTAGAGACCCAGTACTTC,CASSATRLETQYF
-,TRBJ1-2,15,TRBV18,-,TGTGCCAGCTCACTGACCTCGGGGGACTCGTGGGGCTACACCTTC,CASSLTSGDSWGYTF
-,TRBJ2-4,17,TRBV15,-,TGTGCCACCAGCAGAGATTGGGGGGGCCTAAAAGAAAACATTCAGTACTTC,CATSRDWGGLKENIQYF
-,TRBJ2-3,14,TRBV7-9,-,TGTGCCAGCAGCTTAGCGGAGGGGCCAGATACGCAGTATTTT,CASSLAEGPDTQYF
-,TRBJ1-6,16,TRBV5-6,TRBD1,TGTGCCAGCAGCAGCGACAGGGGTTCCGTGGGTTCACCCCTCCACTTT,CASSSDRGSVGSPLHF
few,TRBJ1-5,17,TRBV7-4,-,TGTGCCAGCAGCTCAGCGGGCCTCGGACGGAACAATCAGCCCCAGCATTTT,CASSSAGLGRNNQPQHF
-,TRBJ2-2,13,TRBV9,-,TGTGCCAGCAGCGTATTCCAAGGGGGGGAGCTGTTTTTT,CASSVFQGGELFF
-,TRBJ2-5,14,TRBV5-1,TRBD2,TGCGCCAGCAGCCCTAGTAGCGGGGGAGAGACCCAGTACTTC,CASSPSSGGETQYF
-,TRBJ1-5,14,TRBV5-8,TRBD1,TGTGCCAGCAGCTCAGGGGGTCCCCACCAGCCCCAGCATTTT,CASSSGGPHQPQHF
few,TRBJ1-2,15,TRBV18,TRBD1,TGTGCCAGCTCACCACCGGGACAGCCAAACTATGGCTACACCTTC,CASSPPGQPNYGYTF
-,TRBJ2-2,16,TRBV7-2,TRBD1,TGTGCCAGCAGCTTAGCGGGCAGGGGGCGCACCGGGGAGCTGTTTTTT,CASSLAGRGRTGELFF
few,TRBJ2-5,11,TRBV28,-,TGTGCCAGCAGTTTCAGGGAGACCCAGTACTTC,CASSFRETQYF
-,TRBJ1-4,15,TRBV7-8,-,TGTGCCAGCAGCTTAGAAACAGGTCGAAATGAAAAACTGTTTTTT,CASSLETGRNEKLFF
-,TRBJ2-1,15,TRBV7-9,TRBD2,TGTGCCAGCAGCTTCGGGACTAGCGGGAGGAATGAGCAGTTCTTC,CASSFGTSGRNEQFF
many,TRBJ1-1,14,TRBV6-1,-,TGTGCCAGCAGGCGGGGGGAGACAACGGCTGAAGCTTTCTTT,CASRRGETTAEAFF
-,TRBJ2-2,15,TRBV7-9,TRBD1,TGTGCCAGCAGCTTAGCCCGACAGGGCACCGGGGAGCTGTTTTTT,CASSLARQGTGELFF
once,TRBJ2-1,16,TRBV11-2,-,TGTGCCAGCAGCTTAGAGCTAGCGACGAGAGTCTATGAGCAGTTCTTC,CASSLELATRVYEQFF
-,TRBJ2-2,14,TRBV6-1,-,TGTGCCAGCAGTGCGGAGGTTTGGACCGGGGAGCTGTTTTTT,CASSAEVWTGELFF
-,TRBJ2-7,16,TRBV30,TRBD1,TGTGCCTGGAGTGCGGAAAGGGACAGGGGTCCCTACGAGCAGTACTTC,CAWSAERDRGPYEQYF
-,TRBJ1-2,13,TRBV7-9,TRBD1,TGTGCCAGCAGCTTATCCGGGACAGGGGACTACACCTTC,CASSLSGTGDYTF
-,TRBJ2-7,13,TRBV18,-,TGTGCCAGCTCACCACCCGGCCTCTACGAGCAGTACTTC,CASSPPGLYEQYF
-,TRBJ2-1,17,TRBV5-1,TRBD2,TGCGCCAGCAGCTTGGGGACTAGCGGGAGTTTCTACAATGAGCAGTTCTTC,CASSLGTSGSFYNEQFF
-,TRBJ2-3,14,TRBV6-5,TRBD1,TGTGCCAGCAGCCTACAGGGGGGTAGCGCTACGCAGTATTTT,CASSLQGGSATQYF
many,TRBJ1-1,14,TRBV9,-,TGTGCCAGCAGCGTAGCTTACAGGGAGACTGAAGCTTTCTTT,CASSVAYRETEAFF
-,TRBJ1-1,16,TRBV28,-,TGTGCCAGCAGTTTAGACCCCGTGGGGGAGGGCACTGAAGCTTTCTTT,CASSLDPVGEGTEAFF
once,TRBJ2-7,14,TRBV2,TRBD1,TGTGCCAGCAGTCGGGACAGGGGGCTCCGCGAGCAGTACTTC,CASSRDRGLREQYF
-,TRBJ2-5,15,TRBV30,TRBD2,TGTGCCTGGAACACAGCGGGAGGGCCGTGGGAGACCCGGTACTTC,CAWNTAGGPWETRYF
-,TRBJ2-3,14,TRBV5-1,-,TGCGCCAGCAGGGCGGGGTCCTCCACAGATACGCAGTATTTT,CASRAGSSTDTQYF
-,TRBJ1-3,12,TRBV10-3,-,TGTGCGATTGCTCCCTCTGGAAACACCATATATTTT,CAIAPSGNTIYF
-,TRBJ1-2,15,TRBV5-1,-,TGCGCCAGCAGCCCACCAACGGACAGTTCCTACGGCTACACCTTC,CASSPPTDSSYGYTF
once,TRBJ2-7,16,TRBV7-2,TRBD2,TGTGCCAGCAGCTCCACGGGACTAGCGGGAGTCTACGAGCAGTACTTC,CASSSTGLAGVYEQYF
-,TRBJ2-5,15,TRBV18,TRBD1,TGTGCCAGCTCACTTTTTACAGGGGAGAAAGAGACCCAGTACTTC,CASSLFTGEKETQYF
-,TRBJ2-7,15,TRBV5-8,TRBD1,TGTGCCAGCAGCTTGCTGGCAGGGGGTCGCTACGAGCAGTACTTC,CASSLLAGGRYEQYF
-,TRBJ1-2,15,TRBV6-1,TRBD1,TGTGCCAGCAGCGGCGGACAGGTTGGCGACTATGGCTACACCTTC,CASSGGQVGDYGYTF
-,TRBJ1-1,14,TRBV7-2,-,TGTGCCAGCAGCTTAGGACAGGCCACCACTGAAGCTTTCTTT,CASSLGQATTEAFF
once,TRBJ2-2,16,TRBV4-3,-,TGCGCCAGCAGCCAAGATTTAGCGGCGAACACCGGGGAGCTGTTTTTT,CASSQDLAANTGELFF
few,TRBJ1-1,13,TRBV29-1,-,TGCAGCGCCCTCGGGCAGATGAACACTGAAGCTTTCTTT,CSALGQMNTEAFF
-,TRBJ1-4,15,TRBV11-1,-,TGTGCCAGCAGCCCACAACGGCAAACTAATGAAAAACTGTTTTTT,CASSPQRQTNEKLFF
-,TRBJ1-1,13,TRBV27,-,TGTGCCAGCAGGGGGACAATGAACACTGAAGCTTTCTTT,CASRGTMNTEAFF
-,TRBJ1-6,15,TRBV4-1,-,TGCGCCAGCAGCCAAGATTTACAGGCTAATTCACCCCTCCACTTT,CASSQDLQANSPLHF
-,TRBJ2-2,17,TRBV5-1,-,TGCGCCAGCAGCTTGGCCCTGGACAGAAAGAACACCGGGGAGCTGTTTTTT,CASSLALDRKNTGELFF